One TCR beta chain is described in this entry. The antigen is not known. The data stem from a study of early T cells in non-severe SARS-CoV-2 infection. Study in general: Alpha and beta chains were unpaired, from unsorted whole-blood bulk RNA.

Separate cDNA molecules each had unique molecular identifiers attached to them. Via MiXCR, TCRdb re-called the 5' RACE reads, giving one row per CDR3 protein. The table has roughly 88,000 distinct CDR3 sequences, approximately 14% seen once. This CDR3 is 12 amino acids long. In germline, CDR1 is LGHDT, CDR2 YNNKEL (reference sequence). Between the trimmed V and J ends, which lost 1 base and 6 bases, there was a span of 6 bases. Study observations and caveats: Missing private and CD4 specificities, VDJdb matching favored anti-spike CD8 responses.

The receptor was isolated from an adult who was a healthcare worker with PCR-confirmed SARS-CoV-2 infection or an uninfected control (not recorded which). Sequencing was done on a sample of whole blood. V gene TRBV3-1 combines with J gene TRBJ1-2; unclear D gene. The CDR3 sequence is CASSQVENGYTF. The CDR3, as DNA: TGTGCCAGCAGCCAAGTCGAGAATGGCTACACCTTC.